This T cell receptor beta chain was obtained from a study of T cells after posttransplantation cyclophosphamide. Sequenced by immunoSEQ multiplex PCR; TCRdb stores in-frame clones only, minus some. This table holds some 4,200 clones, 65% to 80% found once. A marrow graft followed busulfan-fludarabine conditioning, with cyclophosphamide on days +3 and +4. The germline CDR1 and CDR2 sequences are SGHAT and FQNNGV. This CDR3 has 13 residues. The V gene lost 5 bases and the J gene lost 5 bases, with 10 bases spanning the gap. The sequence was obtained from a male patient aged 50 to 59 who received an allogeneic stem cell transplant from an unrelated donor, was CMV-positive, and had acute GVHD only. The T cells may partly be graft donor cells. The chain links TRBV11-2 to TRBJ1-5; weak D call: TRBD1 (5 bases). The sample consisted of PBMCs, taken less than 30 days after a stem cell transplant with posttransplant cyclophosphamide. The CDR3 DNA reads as TGTGCCAGCAGCGCGGGACGATATCAGCCCCAGCATTTT. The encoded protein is CASSAGRYQPQHF.